These 5 T cell receptor beta chains came from one sample sequenced in a study of blood T cell repertoires in COVID-19. The repertoire was sequenced with immunoSEQ multiplex PCR; TCRdb's copy has only in-frame clones and lacks some. The table records under 250,000 clones, about 90% of them present only once. What was sequenced was peripheral blood. Receptors were obtained from a man between 18 and 35 years old with active or convalescent COVID-19.

This clone was found many times. The rearrangement uses TRBV4-1 and TRBJ1-5, with a tentative D call TRBD1 (6 bases). V was shortened by 4 bases and J by 6 bases, with 16 bases between the two germline ends. CDR3 length equals 15 residues. Germline V gene sequence: CDR1 MGHRA, CDR2 YSYEKL. The CDR3 DNA sequence: TGCGCCAGCAGCCTGGTGAGACAGGTTGGTCAGCCCCAGCATTTT. Translation gives CASSLVRQVGQPQHF.

In its sample, this clone was seen once. The gene calls are TRBV27 and TRBJ1-2; maybe TRBD1 (5 bases). The CDR3 contains 15 residues. Germline V gene sequence: CDR1 MNHEY, CDR2 SMNVEV (reference sequence). Trimming took off 3 bases at V and 3 bases at J, with 14 bases between the two ends. The CDR3 protein is CASSFSGEWYYGYTF. Here the CDR3 DNA reads TGTGCCAGCAGTTTTTCGGGGGAGTGGTACTATGGCTACACCTTC.

The J gene is TRBJ2-1, the V gene TRBV28; the match to TRBD2 covers 11 bases. Germline V gene data show CDR1 as MDHEN and CDR2 as SYDVKM. Losses at the gene ends were 2 bases for V and 9 bases for J; bases not matched to a gene: 6. The CDR3 sequence is 15 residues long. The CDR3 bases are TGTGCCAGCAGTTTACTAGCGGGAGGCCGAGGTGAGCAGTTCTTC. Translating gives CASSLLAGGRGEQFF.

This clone was recorded only once. This chain connects TRBV4-3 to TRBJ1-5; D uncertain. This CDR3 comprises 15 residues. The germline gives CDR1 LGHNA, CDR2 YSLEER. V gave up 0 bases and J gave up 7 bases, with 13 bases separating them. CDR3 sequence (DNA): TGCGCCAGCAGCCAAGATCTGGCAGGAGGGCAGCCCCAGCATTTT. This sequence encodes CASSQDLAGGQPQHF.

The rearrangement uses TRBV5-1 and TRBJ1-4, with TRBD1 matching over 9 bases. With V trimmed by 0 bases and J by 6 bases, 6 bases remained unmatched. The CDR3 is 16 residues long. Germline CDR1 is SGHRS and CDR2 is YFSETQ. CDR3 amino acids: CASSLGARTGDEKLFF. CDR3 coding DNA: TGCGCCAGCAGCTTGGGGGCCCGGACAGGGGATGAAAAACTGTTTTTT.